The 22 T cell receptor beta chains in this list originate from one sample, sequenced in a study of T cell responses to AZD1222 COVID-19 vaccine. Data came from immunoSEQ multiplex PCR; TCRdb stores just in-frame clones and leaves some out. Among about 130,000 clones listed, more than 85% were seen once. The source material was peripheral blood, sampled on day 0 of AZD1222 vaccination. The receptors stem from an adult in good health.

This clone was detected a few times. This sample includes further DNA sequences coding for the same CDR3. This CDR3 reads CASSQDRAYGYTF. The CDR3, as DNA: TGCGCCAGCAGCCAAGATAGAGCCTATGGCTACACCTTC. This chain connects TRBV4-3 to TRBJ1-2; D remains unclear. The V end was cut by 0 bases, the J end by 4 bases, with 6 bases between. This CDR3 has 13 residues. Germline values: CDR1 LGHNA, CDR2 YSLEER.

The chain links TRBV5-5 to TRBJ2-7; perhaps TRBD1 as D (6 bases). The V end was cut by 2 bases, the J end by 4 bases, with 10 bases between. Germline CDR1 SGHKS, CDR2 YYEKEE (reference sequence). This CDR3 is built from 13 residues. This chain's CDR3 is CASSFRTVYEQYF. CDR3 DNA: TGTGCCAGCAGCTTCCGGACAGTTTACGAGCAGTACTTC.

This rearrangement joins TRBV6-5 to TRBJ2-1; D gene unclear. The length of the CDR3 is 11 residues. V lost 2 bases and J 10 bases, leaving 6 bases between the germline ends. CDR1 and CDR2 (germline): MNHEY, SVGAGI. The chain's CDR3 is CASSYREEQFF. CDR3 nucleotide sequence: TGTGCCAGCAGTTACCGAGAAGAGCAGTTCTTC.

V and J are TRBV12-3 or TRBV12-4 and TRBJ1-1; D unresolved. The CDR3 loop spans 12 amino acids. The V gene lost 6 bases and the J gene lost 5 bases, with 10 bases spanning the gap. CDR3 sequence reads: CASSLLSTEAFF. The CDR3 DNA reads as TGTGCCAGCAGCCTTCTGAGTACTGAAGCTTTCTTT.

The V call is TRBV3-1 (or the pseudogene TRBV3-2), the J call TRBJ2-1, with 8 bases lining up with TRBD2. The CDR3 runs 18 residues. The junction had 16 bases not matched to a gene; V was cut back by 0 bases and J by 9 bases. Germline V gives CDR1 LGHDT, CDR2 YNNKEL (reference sequence). Here the CDR3 reads CASSQEGVAGGRLGEQFF. In nucleotides, the CDR3 is TGTGCCAGCAGCCAAGAAGGGGTCGCGGGAGGACGGCTGGGTGAGCAGTTCTTC.

The V call is TRBV6-5, the J call TRBJ1-2; no reliable D call. CDR3 size: 12 residues. The germline V and J ends were trimmed by 7 bases and 2 bases, with 8 bases remaining between them. The germline CDR1 and CDR2 sequences are MNHEY and SVGAGI. This chain's CDR3 is CASTASNYGYTF. The CDR3 region has the DNA TGTGCCAGCACTGCCTCGAACTATGGCTACACCTTC.

This chain links TRBV28 with TRBJ1-5; D unresolved. Trimming cost V 6 bases and J 4 bases, with 7 bases left between them. CDR3 length equals 12 residues. Germline CDR1 reads MDHEN; CDR2 reads SYDVKM. This CDR3 reads CASSSLNQPQHF. The CDR3 region has the DNA TGTGCCAGCAGCAGCCTTAATCAGCCCCAGCATTTT.

The V call is TRBV2, the J call TRBJ2-3, with D perhaps given as TRBD1 or TRBD2 (6 bases each). The CDR3 contains 15 residues. Trimming cost V 4 bases and J 4 bases, with 15 bases left between them. Germline CDR1 SNHLY, CDR2 FYNNEI. The CDR3 region is CASSVGGIGADTQYF. The CDR3 nucleotides read TGTGCCAGCAGTGTCGGGGGCATCGGGGCAGATACGCAGTATTTT. Variable domain in full (rest from reference TRBV2 and TRBJ2-3): EPEVTQTPSHQVTQMGQEVILRCVPISNHLYFYWYRQILGQKVEFLVSFYNNEISEKSEIFDDQFSVERPDGSNFTLKIRSTKLEDSAMYFCASSVGGIGADTQYFGPGTRLTVL.

The V call is TRBV19, the J call TRBJ2-4, with 10 bases that match TRBD1. This CDR3 has 17 residues. J was trimmed by 7 bases and V by 2 bases; bases with no gene match: 11. Germline V gene sequence: CDR1 LNHDA, CDR2 SQIVND (reference sequence). This CDR3 reads CASSITPLDRGFNIQYF. CDR3 in DNA: TGTGCCAGTAGTATAACCCCGCTGGACAGGGGGTTTAACATTCAGTACTTC.

The chain uses TRBV27 and TRBJ1-5; 7 positions match TRBD1. CDR3 length: 16 residues. J was trimmed by 2 bases and V by 1 base; bases with no gene match: 5. Germline V gives CDR1 MNHEY, CDR2 SMNVEV (reference sequence). The CDR3 region is CASSLWRGTGNQPQHF. In DNA, the CDR3 is TGTGCCAGCAGTTTATGGAGGGGGACAGGCAATCAGCCCCAGCATTTT.

This chain links TRBV15 with TRBJ2-7; weak D call: TRBD1 (5 bases). Germline V gene sequence: CDR1 LNHNV, CDR2 YYDKDF (reference sequence). V lost 0 bases to trimming and J lost 3 bases, with 12 bases between them. The CDR3 has 15 amino acids. The CDR3 protein is CATSREGDSRYEQYF. In DNA, the CDR3 is TGTGCCACCAGCAGAGAAGGGGATTCCCGCTACGAGCAGTACTTC.

The chain joins TRBV30 to TRBJ1-1, with D perhaps TRBD1 (5 bases). This CDR3 spans 14 amino acids. The V gene lost 6 bases and the J gene lost 2 bases, with 16 bases spanning the gap. Germline V gene lookup returns CDR1 GTSNPN and CDR2 SVGIG (reference sequence). DNA of the CDR3: TGTGCCTGCCCTCCGGAGGGGAGTAACACTGAAGCTTTCTTT. This encodes CACPPEGSNTEAFF.

A single count supports this clone. The genes are TRBV21-1 and TRBJ1-1. TRBV21-1 is listed as a pseudogene. The CDR3 is 17 residues long. The chain's CDR3 is CASKRGTPGIMNTEAFF. As DNA, the CDR3 is TGTGCCAGCAAACGCGGGACACCGGGAATCATGAACACTGAAGCTTTCTTT.

The genes are TRBV3-1 (or the pseudogene TRBV3-2) and TRBJ2-5, with D perhaps assigned TRBD1 or TRBD2 (5 bases each). The CDR3 has 17 residues. Per germline, CDR1 LGHDT and CDR2 YNNKEL (reference sequence). With 4 bases removed from V and 0 bases from J, the gap between germline ends came to 18 bases. In nucleotides, the CDR3 is TGTGCCAGCAGCCCGAATACCGGGACGGACAACCAAGAGACCCAGTACTTC. The encoded protein is CASSPNTGTDNQETQYF.

The V gene is TRBV2, the J gene TRBJ1-5, with D tentatively TRBD1 (6 bases). The germline V gene has CDR1 SNHLY and CDR2 FYNNEI. Deletions cut 7 bases from V and 3 bases from J, with 16 bases between. The CDR3 has 15 residues. The CDR3 here is CASTRQVKSNQPQHF. Written as DNA, the CDR3 is TGTGCCAGCACCCGACAGGTTAAATCCAATCAGCCCCAGCATTTT.

The gene calls are TRBV5-6 and TRBJ2-1; 8 positions match TRBD2. The CDR3 contains 16 residues. Unmatched junction bases numbered 3, after V lost 1 base and J lost 0 bases. Germline CDR1 is SGHDT and CDR2 is YYEEEE. CDR3 bases: TGTGCCAGCAGCTTGCGGACTAGCTACTCCTACAATGAGCAGTTCTTC. This codes for CASSLRTSYSYNEQFF.

This clone was seen a single time. The V call is TRBV16, the J call TRBJ1-5, with D perhaps TRBD1 (5 bases). Germline V CDR1 and CDR2: KGHSY, FQNENV. Trimming left V 4 bases short and J 0 bases short, with 16 bases between. This CDR3 is built from 17 residues. CDR3 nucleotide sequence: TGTGCCAGCAGCCCTCGGGACCGCTTGTATAGCAATCAGCCCCAGCATTTT. Its protein product is CASSPRDRLYSNQPQHF.

The CDR3 DNA sequence: TGTGCCAGCAGTCCTTTACAAGAAGGTCCCAATCAGCCCCAGCATTTT. This sequence encodes CASSPLQEGPNQPQHF. The genes are TRBV27 and TRBJ1-5; D not resolved. The V gene's germline CDR1 is MNHEY and CDR2 SMNVEV (reference sequence). The CDR3 contains 16 residues. V lost 5 bases, J lost 3 bases, and 17 bases lay in between.

The V gene is TRBV6-2 or TRBV6-3, the J gene TRBJ2-1; 16 positions match TRBD2. Germline CDR1 MNHEY, CDR2 SVGEGT. There are 13 residues in the CDR3. Losses at the gene ends were 6 bases for V and 15 bases for J; bases not matched to a gene: 5. The DNA for the CDR3 is TGTGCCAGCAGCCCGGGACTAGCGGGGGGGAGGTTCTTC. Its protein product is CASSPGLAGGRFF.

The chain links TRBV6-5 to TRBJ1-2, with 8 positions matching TRBD1. V lost 7 bases to trimming and J lost 8 bases; unmatched junction nucleotides: 6. Germline lookup yields CDR1 MNHEY and CDR2 SVGAGI. The CDR3 covers 12 residues. The CDR3 region has the DNA TGTGCCAGCATCGGACAGGGAGGAGGCTACACCTTC. Translating it yields CASIGQGGGYTF.

The rearrangement uses TRBV18 and TRBJ2-5; 7 positions agree with TRBD1. The CDR3 has 14 amino acids. V lost 0 bases to trimming and J lost 3 bases; unmatched junction nucleotides: 1. Germline CDR1 is KGHSH and CDR2 is LQKENI. CDR3 in DNA: TGTGCCAGCTCACCACCAGACAGGGAAGAGACCCAGTACTTC. It yields the protein CASSPPDREETQYF.

This clone appeared a few times. V gene TRBV24-1 combines with J gene TRBJ2-5, with 7 bases fitting TRBD1. Germline trimming cut 4 bases from V and 2 bases from J; bases unmatched to any gene: 12. The CDR3 runs to 17 residues. CDR1 and CDR2 from the germline V gene are KGHDR and SFDVKD. The CDR3 sequence: CATSDSRQGFHQETQYF. The CDR3, as DNA: TGTGCCACCAGTGACTCGAGACAGGGATTCCATCAAGAGACCCAGTACTTC.